Reported below is one TCR beta chain. The sample is drawn from a study of T cell changes during pregnancy in multiple sclerosis. This table comes from immunoSEQ multiplex PCR, and its TCRdb copy is limited to in-frame clones, with some not included. The data contain 40,000 to 55,000 clones, roughly 91% of them singletons. CDR1 is MNHEY and CDR2 is SVGAGI in the germline V gene. This CDR3 comprises 15 residues. Trimming removed 6 bases from V and 2 bases from J; junction bases left unmatched: 6. This clonotype originated in a female donor with multiple sclerosis, enrolled in a pregnancy study. This rearrangement joins TRBV6-5 to TRBJ2-2; 7 bases match TRBD2. The sample consisted of CD4+ T cells from peripheral blood mononuclear cells, taken in the first trimester of pregnancy. CDR3 residues: CASRPPGLNTGELFF. DNA of the CDR3: TGTGCCAGCAGACCTCCGGGACTAAACACCGGGGAGCTGTTTTTT.